Listed below are T cell receptor beta chains from one sample, sequenced in a study of T cell changes during pregnancy in multiple sclerosis. Only in-frame clones appear in the TCRdb table, and some are missing; sequencing was by immunoSEQ multiplex PCR. The sample contains around 69,000 clones, about 92% of which appear only once. The source was peripheral blood, collected in the first trimester of pregnancy. These receptor sequences come from a female donor with multiple sclerosis, enrolled in a pregnancy study. Both conserved end residues are part of each CDR3. A D gene is named only where the DNA matches it firmly. The size field is filled for only some rows; it gives once, few, many or a size class.

clone size,D gene,V gene,J gene,CDR3 length,CDR3 DNA,CDR3 protein
-,-,TRBV12-5,TRBJ1-2,15,TGTGCTAGTGGCGACAGTGGAGGGTCGAACTATGGCTACACCTTC,CASGDSGGSNYGYTF
-,TRBD1,TRBV27,TRBJ2-7,15,TGTGCCAGCAGTCGCGGGACAGGGGGCGCCTACGAGCAGTACTTC,CASSRGTGGAYEQYF
once,TRBD2,TRBV27,TRBJ2-7,17,TGTGCCAGCAGTAGGAACGTAGCGGGAGGGCCCAATTACGAGCAGTACTTC,CASSRNVAGGPNYEQYF
-,-,TRBV27,TRBJ2-1,13,TGTGCCAGCAGTTTAGCAGGGTACAATGAGCAGTTCTTC,CASSLAGYNEQFF
-,TRBD2,TRBV6-5,TRBJ2-1,14,TGTGCCAGCAACCTAGCGGGAGGGCCGGATGAGCAGTTCTTC,CASNLAGGPDEQFF
-,-,TRBV7-3,TRBJ2-1,13,TGTGCCAGCAGCCCCGGACTGACACATGAGCAGTTCTTC,CASSPGLTHEQFF
once,TRBD2,TRBV4-3,TRBJ2-7,17,TGCGCCAGCAGCCAAAACGCCCCCACTAGCGGACCCTACGAGCAGTACTTC,CASSQNAPTSGPYEQYF
-,-,TRBV4-1,TRBJ2-7,15,TGCGCCAGCAGCCAAGAATGGGAGGGGGCCTACGAGCAGTACTTC,CASSQEWEGAYEQYF
-,TRBD2,TRBV29-1,TRBJ2-2,15,TGCAGCGGGCTCATAGGACTAGCGGTCACCGGGGAGCTGTTTTTT,CSGLIGLAVTGELFF
-,TRBD2,TRBV5-1,TRBJ2-3,16,TGCGCCAGCAGCTTGCCAGCGGGAACTAGCACAGATACGCAGTATTTT,CASSLPAGTSTDTQYF
-,-,TRBV18,TRBJ2-7,13,TGTGCCAGCTCACCACGAGGACAGCACGAGCAGTACTTC,CASSPRGQHEQYF
once,-,TRBV12-5,TRBJ1-3,17,TGTGCTAGTGGTTTCCTCGTGGCGGGGAGAGTAGGAAACACCATATATTTT,CASGFLVAGRVGNTIYF
-,-,TRBV27,TRBJ2-5,14,TGTGCCAGCAGTTTATTCGGACGAGGGGAGACCCAGTACTTC,CASSLFGRGETQYF
-,-,TRBV15,TRBJ2-3,13,TGTGCCACCAGCGTACAGACCGACGATACGCAGTATTTT,CATSVQTDDTQYF
-,-,TRBV7-2,TRBJ2-7,14,TGTGCCAGCAGTTTCGGAGGGGGGGAGAGAGAGCAGTACTTC,CASSFGGGEREQYF
-,TRBD2,TRBV18,TRBJ2-7,15,TGTGCCAGCTCACAGACTAGCGGGAGTCTCGGCGAGCAGTACTTC,CASSQTSGSLGEQYF
-,TRBD2,TRBV7-2,TRBJ2-7,16,TGTGCCAGCAGCTTAGTTGGCGGGAGCGACTCCTACGAGCAGTACTTC,CASSLVGGSDSYEQYF
-,-,TRBV7-2,TRBJ1-4,14,TGTGCCAGCTCAGGGGCAGGGTTGAATGAAAAACTGTTTTTT,CASSGAGLNEKLFF
-,TRBD2,TRBV9,TRBJ2-1,15,TGTGCCAGCAGCCCCCGACTAGCGGGATACAATGAGCAGTTCTTC,CASSPRLAGYNEQFF
-,-,TRBV2,TRBJ2-1,16,TGTGCCAGCAGGCAGTCAGGGGCCCTTTGGGGCAATGAGCAGTTCTTC,CASRQSGALWGNEQFF
-,TRBD2,TRBV7-6,TRBJ2-3,16,TGTGCCAGCAGCTTAGGGGTAGCGGGAGTCCCAGATACGCAGTATTTT,CASSLGVAGVPDTQYF
-,-,TRBV9,TRBJ1-1,15,TGTGCCAGCAGCGTAGGTTCCGAGGGTTTTTTTGGAGCTTTCTTT,CASSVGSEGFFGAFF
-,-,TRBV4-2,TRBJ2-2,13,TGTGCCAGCAGCCACAGCGTAACCGGGGAGCTGTTTTTT,CASSHSVTGELFF
-,TRBD1,TRBV7-2,TRBJ2-1,14,TGTGCCAGCAGCTCCGACAGGGGATACAATGAGCAGTTCTTC,CASSSDRGYNEQFF
-,TRBD2,TRBV4-3,TRBJ2-1,16,TGCGCCAGCAGCCAAGGGTCGGGAGGGACGGATCATGAGCAGTTCTTC,CASSQGSGGTDHEQFF
-,-,TRBV25-1,TRBJ2-1,14,TGTGCCAGCAGCTCCGGGGGAAACTACAATAAGCAGTTCTTC,CASSSGGNYNKQFF
once,-,TRBV9,TRBJ2-6,15,TGTGCCAGCACCGAGCCAGGGTCTGGGGCCAACGTCCTGACTTTC,CASTEPGSGANVLTF
-,-,TRBV7-9,TRBJ2-7,13,TGTGCCAGCAGCTTAGCCGGTATCTACGAGCAGTACTTC,CASSLAGIYEQYF
-,-,TRBV4-2,TRBJ2-1,14,TGTGCCAGCAGCCAAGAAACGCCAGACAATGAGCAGTTCTTC,CASSQETPDNEQFF
-,TRBD1,TRBV25-1,TRBJ2-1,14,TGTGCCAGCAGTAATACAGGGGTCTACAATGAGCAGTTCTTC,CASSNTGVYNEQFF
-,TRBD1,TRBV5-6,TRBJ1-4,14,TGTGCCAGCAGCTTTGGGACAGGGGCTGAAAAACTGTTTTTT,CASSFGTGAEKLFF
-,TRBD1,TRBV11-3,TRBJ2-5,13,TGTGCCAGCAGCCGACAGGGGGGGGAGACCCAGTACTTC,CASSRQGGETQYF
-,TRBD1,TRBV4-3,TRBJ2-6,19,TGCGCCAGCAGCCAAGGTTTGGGACAGGGGGCGCGCGGGGCCAACGTCCTGACTTTC,CASSQGLGQGARGANVLTF
-,TRBD2,TRBV4-1,TRBJ2-1,18,TGCGCCAGCAGCCAACTTGGACTAGCGGGCAACTCCTACAATGAGCAGTTCTTC,CASSQLGLAGNSYNEQFF
-,-,TRBV27,TRBJ2-1,11,TGTGCCAGCAGTTTTGCGGGCTTGCAGTTCTTC,CASSFAGLQFF
-,-,TRBV9,TRBJ1-1,15,TGTGCCAGCAGCGTAGGGGGCGCGGGGGTCACTGAAGCTTTCTTT,CASSVGGAGVTEAFF
-,-,TRBV7-8,TRBJ2-2,18,TGTGCCAGCAGCTTAGTAATGGCGGGGACTCCGAACACCGGGGAGCTGTTTTTT,CASSLVMAGTPNTGELFF
-,-,TRBV10-1,TRBJ2-7,14,TGCGCCAGCAGTGAGCTACAGTTTCGCTACGAGCAGTACTTC,CASSELQFRYEQYF
few,TRBD2,TRBV27,TRBJ2-1,16,TGTGCCAGCAGTTTCCAGACTAGCGGGGCCTCTTGGGAGCAGTTCTTC,CASSFQTSGASWEQFF
-,TRBD1,TRBV27,TRBJ2-7,16,TGTGCCAGCAGTTCTTGGCAGGGACAGGGTTTGTACGAGCAGTACTTC,CASSSWQGQGLYEQYF